Below are 2 T cell receptor beta chains sequenced from a single sample in a study of blood T cells in healthy people across ages. Alongside a J-beta primer mix, a sample-barcoded 5' primer served in a second PCR lasting about 7 to 11 cycles. Each CDR3 protein gets one entry after TCRdb re-called the 5' RACE reads with MiXCR. There are about 510,000 distinct CDR3 sequences in the sample; 25% to 35% occur only once, and over 3.5% lies in the top ten. This sample was also put to use in a study of T cells of mothers and their children.

The sample taken for sequencing was blood. All receptors derive from a boy aged 2 to 9 in good health.

This chain connects TRBV7-9 to TRBJ1-2; 8 nucleotides agree with TRBD1. Trimming cost V 1 base and J 4 bases; bases outside gene matches: 2. This CDR3 spans 14 amino acids. Germline assignment: CDR1 SEHNR and CDR2 FQNEAQ (reference sequence). The CDR3 coding sequence is TGTGCCAGCAGCTTAGACAGGGGGACCTATGGCTACACCTTC. This codes for CASSLDRGTYGYTF. Together with reference TRBV7-9 and TRBJ1-2, the CDR3 gives the full variable domain: DTGVSQNPRHKITKRGQNVTFRCDPISEHNRLYWYRQTLGQGPEFLTYFQNEAQLEKSRLLSDRFSAERPKGSFSTLEIQRTEQGDSAMYLCASSLDRGTYGYTFGSGTRLTVV.

The table lists this clonotype with a few counts. The chain is built from TRBV11-2 and TRBJ1-1; D unresolved. V gave up 2 bases and J gave up 3 bases, with 10 bases separating them. CDR3 size: 14 residues. CDR1 and CDR2 (germline): SGHAT, FQNNGV. The chain's CDR3 is CASSLRIRDTEAFF. CDR3 nucleotide sequence: TGTGCCAGCAGCTTAAGGATTAGGGACACTGAAGCTTTCTTT.